This is a list of T cell receptor beta chains from one sample in a study of regulatory T cells in long-lasting Graves disease. TCRdb independently ran MiXCR on the multiplex PCR reads; one entry per CDR3 protein. The sample holds roughly 250,000 distinct CDR3 sequences; more than 15% are singletons and the top ten take 11% to 15%. These data also featured in a second study, about T cells in Graves' hyperthyroidism and ophthalmopathy.

Here the sequenced sample was peripheral blood mononuclear cells (PBMCs), taken at new diagnosis, from a patient treated with antithyroid drugs. These receptors all come from a woman between 25 and 40 years old with Graves disease. CDR3s include the opening cysteine and the closing phenylalanine or tryptophan. The order of the fields is V gene, D gene, J gene, CDR3 protein. The D gene is left open where the match is weak.

V: TRBV9; D: .; J: .; CDR3: CASSAQGYGSIQYF
V: TRBV10-3; D: .; J: TRBJ1-2; CDR3: CATGGGDSGYTF
V: TRBV28; D: .; J: TRBJ2-4; CDR3: CATRLAKNIQYF
V: TRBV19; D: .; J: TRBJ1-3; CDR3: CASGDLSSGNTIYF
V: TRBV20-1; D: .; J: TRBJ2-7; CDR3: CSARESTRITYEQCF
V: TRBV7-3; D: TRBD2; J: TRBJ2-1; CDR3: CASSTSSGGGYEQFF
V: TRBV7-3; D: .; J: TRBJ2-3; CDR3: CASRGRTSTDTQYF
V: TRBV6-1; D: TRBD2; J: TRBJ2-7; CDR3: CASIRREHEQYF
V: TRBV12-5; D: TRBD1; J: TRBJ2-2; CDR3: CASGWVQGEVTGELFF
V: TRBV7-8; D: .; J: TRBJ1-4; CDR3: CASSLTGTTNEKLFF
V: TRBV28; D: .; J: .; CDR3: CASSSSLYVSATQYF
V: TRBV10-3; D: .; J: TRBJ1-1; CDR3: CAIRPGRSATEAFF
V: TRBV12-5; D: TRBD1; J: TRBJ2-3; CDR3: CASGLVRDRGGDTQYF
V: TRBV4-1; D: .; J: TRBJ2-3; CDR3: CASSRTPTTSTDTQYF
V: TRBV7-2; D: .; J: TRBJ1-1; CDR3: CASSLAAPQGSTEAFF
V: TRBV3-1; D: .; J: TRBJ1-1; CDR3: CASSQEGPEAFF
V: TRBV7-9; D: .; J: TRBJ2-1; CDR3: CASSLARGNEQFF
V: TRBV20-1; D: TRBD1; J: TRBJ1-5; CDR3: CSAGTGANQPQHF
V: TRBV11-3; D: TRBD1; J: TRBJ1-1; CDR3: CASKGTGRTEAFF
V: TRBV7-9; D: TRBD1; J: TRBJ1-2; CDR3: CASSSPLLTGVNYGYTF
V: TRBV4-1; D: .; J: TRBJ2-1; CDR3: CASSQTEYLLYNEQFF
V: TRBV29-1; D: .; J: TRBJ1-1; CDR3: CSGAQGNTEAFF
V: TRBV6-2/TRBV6-3; D: .; J: TRBJ2-5; CDR3: CASSPGRKETQYF